This T cell receptor beta chain was identified during a study of T cells in Graves' hyperthyroidism and ophthalmopathy. In regard to this clonotype: This sequence may be a read error, since a much larger clone differs from it by one base. Since the CDR3 does not end with the conserved phenylalanine or tryptophan, this likely comes from a read error.

TCR beta CDR3 sequences were amplified from RNA transcripts. Using the HTBI primer set, a first-round RT-PCR was run on the TCR CDR3. MiXCR, run by TCRdb on the multiplex PCR reads, gives a single entry per CDR3 protein. Among some 460,000 distinct CDR3 sequences, more than 15% were seen once, and the ten largest hold 7.5% to 8%. The sequenced sample was blood. This TCR was sampled from a woman under 30 with Graves' hyperthyroidism.

The CDR3 spells CASSMLRQNFTRSLYNEQFS. CDR3 in DNA: TGTGCCAGTAGTATGTTGCGACAGAACTTTACCCGCTCCCTTTACAATGAGCAGTTCTCC. This chain uses TRBV19 with TRBJ2-1, with D perhaps matching TRBD1 (5 bases). The V gene lost 3 bases and the J gene lost 4 bases, with 28 bases spanning the gap. In germline, CDR1 is LNHDA, CDR2 SQIVND (reference sequence). This CDR3 comprises 20 residues.